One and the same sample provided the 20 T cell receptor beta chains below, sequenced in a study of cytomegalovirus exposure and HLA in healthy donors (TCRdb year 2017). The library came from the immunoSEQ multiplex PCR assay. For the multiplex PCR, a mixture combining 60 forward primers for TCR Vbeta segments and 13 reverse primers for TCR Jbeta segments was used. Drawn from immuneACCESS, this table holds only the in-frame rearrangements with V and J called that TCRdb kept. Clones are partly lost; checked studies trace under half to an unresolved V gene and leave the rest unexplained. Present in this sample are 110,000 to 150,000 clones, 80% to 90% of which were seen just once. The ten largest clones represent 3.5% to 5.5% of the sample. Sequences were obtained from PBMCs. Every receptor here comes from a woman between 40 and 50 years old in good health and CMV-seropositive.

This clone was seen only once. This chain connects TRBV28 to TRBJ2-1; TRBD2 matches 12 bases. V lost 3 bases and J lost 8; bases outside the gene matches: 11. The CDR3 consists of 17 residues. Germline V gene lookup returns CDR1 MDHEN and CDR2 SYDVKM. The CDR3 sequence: CASSFPKKLAGGYEQFF. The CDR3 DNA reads TGTGCCAGCAGTTTCCCCAAAAAACTAGCGGGGGGATATGAGCAGTTCTTC.

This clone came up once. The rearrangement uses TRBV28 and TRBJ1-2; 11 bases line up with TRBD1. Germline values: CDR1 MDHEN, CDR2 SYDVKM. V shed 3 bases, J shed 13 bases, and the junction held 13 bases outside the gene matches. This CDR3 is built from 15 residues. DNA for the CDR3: TGTGCCAGCAGTTTCCCCCTAGGGACAGGGGGAGGTTTCACCTTC. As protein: CASSFPLGTGGGFTF.

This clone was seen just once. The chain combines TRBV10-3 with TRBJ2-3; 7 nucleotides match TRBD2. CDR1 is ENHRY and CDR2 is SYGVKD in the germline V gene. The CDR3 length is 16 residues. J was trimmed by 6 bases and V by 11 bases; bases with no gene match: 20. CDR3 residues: CASRQRDLTPRDTQYF. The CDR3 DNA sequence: TGTGCCTCAAGACAGCGGGATCTCACCCCGCGGGATACGCAGTATTTT.

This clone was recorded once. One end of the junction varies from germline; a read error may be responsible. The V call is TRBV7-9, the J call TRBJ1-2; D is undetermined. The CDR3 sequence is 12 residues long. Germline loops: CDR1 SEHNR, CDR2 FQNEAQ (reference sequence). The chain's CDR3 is CSSSFPDSGYTF. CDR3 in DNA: TGTTCCAGCAGCTTCCCGGATAGCGGCTACACCTTC.

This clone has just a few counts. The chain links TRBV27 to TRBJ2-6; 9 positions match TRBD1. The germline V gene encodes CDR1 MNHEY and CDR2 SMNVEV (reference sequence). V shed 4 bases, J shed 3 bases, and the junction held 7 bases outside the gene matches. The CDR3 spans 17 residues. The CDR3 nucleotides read TGTGCCAGCAGTTCGACCACAGGGGGCGATGGGGCCAACGTCCTGACTTTC. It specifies CASSSTTGGDGANVLTF.

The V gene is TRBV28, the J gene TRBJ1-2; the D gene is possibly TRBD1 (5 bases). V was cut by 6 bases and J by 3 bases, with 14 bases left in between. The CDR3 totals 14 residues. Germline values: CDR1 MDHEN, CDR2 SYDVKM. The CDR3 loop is CASSPGGIYYGYTF. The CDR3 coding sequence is TGTGCCAGCAGCCCTGGGGGGATTTACTATGGCTACACCTTC.

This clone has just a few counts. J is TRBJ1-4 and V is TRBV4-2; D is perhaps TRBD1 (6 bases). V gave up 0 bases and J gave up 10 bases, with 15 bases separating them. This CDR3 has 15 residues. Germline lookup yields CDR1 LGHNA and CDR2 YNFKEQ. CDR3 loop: CASSQDRQGWAKLFF. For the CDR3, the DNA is TGTGCCAGCAGCCAAGATCGCCAGGGGTGGGCAAAACTGTTTTTT.

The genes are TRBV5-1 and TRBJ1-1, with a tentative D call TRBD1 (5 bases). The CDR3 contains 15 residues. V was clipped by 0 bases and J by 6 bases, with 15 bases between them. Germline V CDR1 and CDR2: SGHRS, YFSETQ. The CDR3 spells CASSLAPQGGPEAFF. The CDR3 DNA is TGCGCCAGCAGCTTGGCCCCCCAGGGAGGGCCTGAAGCTTTCTTT. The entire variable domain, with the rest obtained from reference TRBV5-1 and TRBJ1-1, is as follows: KAGVTQTPRYLIKTRGQQVTLSCSPISGHRSVSWYQQTPGQGLQFLFEYFSETQRNKGNFPGRFSGRQFSNSRSEMNVSTLELGDSALYLCASSLAPQGGPEAFFGQGTRLTVV.

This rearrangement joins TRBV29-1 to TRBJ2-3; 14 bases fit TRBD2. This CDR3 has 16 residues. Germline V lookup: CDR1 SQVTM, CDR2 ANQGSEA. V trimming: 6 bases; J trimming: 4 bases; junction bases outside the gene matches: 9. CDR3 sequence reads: CSVDGLAGGHSDTQYF. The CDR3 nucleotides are TGCAGCGTCGACGGACTAGCGGGAGGTCATTCAGATACGCAGTATTTT.

This chain's CDR3 is CASSQRTGGGYWTYEQYF. Here the CDR3 DNA reads TGTGCCAGCAGCCAAAGGACAGGGGGCGGTTATTGGACCTACGAGCAGTACTTC. The genes are TRBV14 and TRBJ2-7; the match to TRBD1 covers 11 bases. V trimming: 2 bases; J trimming: 2 bases; junction bases outside the gene matches: 11. The CDR3 spans 18 residues. The germline V gene encodes CDR1 SGHDN and CDR2 FVKESK.

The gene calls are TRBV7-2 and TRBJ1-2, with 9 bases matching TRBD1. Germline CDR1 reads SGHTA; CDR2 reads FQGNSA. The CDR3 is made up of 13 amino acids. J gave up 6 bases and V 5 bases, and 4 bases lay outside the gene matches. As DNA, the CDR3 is TGTGCCAGCAGCGACCGACAGGGGGATGGCTACACCTTC. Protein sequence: CASSDRQGDGYTF.

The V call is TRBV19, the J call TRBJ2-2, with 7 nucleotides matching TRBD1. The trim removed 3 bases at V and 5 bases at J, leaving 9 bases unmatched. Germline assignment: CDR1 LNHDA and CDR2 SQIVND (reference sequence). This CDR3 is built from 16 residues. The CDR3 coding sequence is TGTGCCAGTAGTATGAGGGAGACAGGGCGAACCGGGGAGCTGTTTTTT. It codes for CASSMRETGRTGELFF. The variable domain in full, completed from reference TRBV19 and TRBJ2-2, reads DGGITQSPKYLFRKEGQNVTLSCEQNLNHDAMYWYRQDPGQGLRLIYYSQIVNDFQKGDIAEGYSVSREKKESFPLTVTSAQKNPTAFYLCASSMRETGRTGELFFGEGSRLTVL.

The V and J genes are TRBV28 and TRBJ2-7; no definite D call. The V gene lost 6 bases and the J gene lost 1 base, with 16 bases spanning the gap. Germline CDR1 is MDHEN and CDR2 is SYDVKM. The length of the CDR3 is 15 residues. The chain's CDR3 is CASSTPQRGSYEQYF. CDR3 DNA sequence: TGTGCCAGCAGCACCCCCCAGCGAGGATCCTACGAGCAGTACTTC.

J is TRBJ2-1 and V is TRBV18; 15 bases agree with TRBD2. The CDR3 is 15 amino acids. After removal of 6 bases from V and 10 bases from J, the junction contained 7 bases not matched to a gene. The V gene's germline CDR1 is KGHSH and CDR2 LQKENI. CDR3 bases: TGTGCCAGCTCCCCCGGGACTAGCGGGAGGCAGGAGCAGTTCTTC. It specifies CASSPGTSGRQEQFF.

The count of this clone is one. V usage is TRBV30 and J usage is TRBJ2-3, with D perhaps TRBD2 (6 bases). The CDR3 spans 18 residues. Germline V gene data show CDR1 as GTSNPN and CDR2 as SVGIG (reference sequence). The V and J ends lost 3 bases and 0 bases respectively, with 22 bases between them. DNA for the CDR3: TGTGCCTGGAGCGGAATCCCGGGGGTGGGTTTGAGCACAGATACGCAGTATTTT. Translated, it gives CAWSGIPGVGLSTDTQYF.

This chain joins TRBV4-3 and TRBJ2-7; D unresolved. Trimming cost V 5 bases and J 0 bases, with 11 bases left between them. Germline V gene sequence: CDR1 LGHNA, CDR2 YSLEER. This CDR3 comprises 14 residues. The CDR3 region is CASSVTVLSYEQYF. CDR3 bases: TGCGCCAGCAGCGTAACAGTTCTCTCCTACGAGCAGTACTTC.

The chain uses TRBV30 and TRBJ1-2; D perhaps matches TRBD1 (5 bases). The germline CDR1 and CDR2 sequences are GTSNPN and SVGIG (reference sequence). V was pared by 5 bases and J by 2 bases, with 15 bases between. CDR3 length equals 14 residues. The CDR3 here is CAWQMGRGNYGYTF. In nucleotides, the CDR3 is TGTGCCTGGCAGATGGGCCGGGGGAACTATGGCTACACCTTC.

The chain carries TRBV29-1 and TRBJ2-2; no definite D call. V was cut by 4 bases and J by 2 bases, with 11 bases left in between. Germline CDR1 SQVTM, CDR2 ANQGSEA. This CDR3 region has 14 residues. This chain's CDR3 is CSVGWAGNTGELFF. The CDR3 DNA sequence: TGCAGCGTTGGATGGGCAGGCAACACCGGGGAGCTGTTTTTT.

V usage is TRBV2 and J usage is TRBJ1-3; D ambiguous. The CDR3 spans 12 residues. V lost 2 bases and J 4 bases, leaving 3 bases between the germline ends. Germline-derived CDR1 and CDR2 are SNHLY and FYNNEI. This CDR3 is CASSEPGNTIYF. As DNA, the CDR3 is TGTGCCAGCAGTGAACCGGGAAACACCATATATTTT.

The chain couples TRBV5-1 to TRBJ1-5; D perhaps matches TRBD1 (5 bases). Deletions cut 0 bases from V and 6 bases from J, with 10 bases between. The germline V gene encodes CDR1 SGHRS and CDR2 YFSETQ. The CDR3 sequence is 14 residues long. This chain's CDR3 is CASSLEGATQPQHF. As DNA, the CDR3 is TGCGCCAGCAGCTTGGAAGGGGCAACTCAGCCCCAGCATTTT.